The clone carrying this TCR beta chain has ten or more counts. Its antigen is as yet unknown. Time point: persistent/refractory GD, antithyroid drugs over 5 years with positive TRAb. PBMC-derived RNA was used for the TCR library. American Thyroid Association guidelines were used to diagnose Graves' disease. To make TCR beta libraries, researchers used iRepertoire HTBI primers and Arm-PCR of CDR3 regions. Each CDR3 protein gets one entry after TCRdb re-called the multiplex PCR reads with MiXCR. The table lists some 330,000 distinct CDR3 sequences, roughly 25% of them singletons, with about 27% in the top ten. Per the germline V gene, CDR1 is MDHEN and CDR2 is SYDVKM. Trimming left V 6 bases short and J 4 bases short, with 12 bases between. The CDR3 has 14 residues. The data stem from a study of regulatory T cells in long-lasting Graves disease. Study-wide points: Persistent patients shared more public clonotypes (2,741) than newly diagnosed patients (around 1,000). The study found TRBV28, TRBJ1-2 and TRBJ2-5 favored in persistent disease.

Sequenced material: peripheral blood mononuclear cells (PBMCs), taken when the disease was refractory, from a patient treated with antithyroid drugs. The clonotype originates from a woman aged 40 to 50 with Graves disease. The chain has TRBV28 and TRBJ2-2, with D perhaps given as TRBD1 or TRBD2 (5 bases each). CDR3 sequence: CASREGYRTGELFF. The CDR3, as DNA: TGTGCCAGCAGAGAGGGGTATCGCACCGGGGAGCTGTTTTTT. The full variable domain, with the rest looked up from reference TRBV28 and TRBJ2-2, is DVKVTQSSRYLVKRTGEKVFLECVQDMDHENMFWYRQDPGLGLRLIYFSYDVKMKEKGDIPEGYSVSREKKERFSLILESASTNQTSMYLCASREGYRTGELFFGEGSRLTVL.